Following are 7 T cell receptor beta chains from one sample sequenced in a study of beta chain features in type 1 diabetes. Every bit of the isolated RNA underwent reverse transcription, so sequencing read expressed TCRB transcripts. TCRdb's copy holds only in-frame clones and misses some; the assay was immunoSEQ multiplex PCR. The sample comprises around 500,000 clones, over 9.5% of which are singletons, and about 0.042% rests with the top ten. The sample taken for sequencing was naive CD4+ T cells from blood. Source of these receptors: a woman aged 18-29 years in good health.

V and J are TRBV6-5 and TRBJ2-1; possible D gene TRBD1, 5 bases. CDR3 size: 13 residues. From germline, CDR1 is MNHEY and CDR2 SVGAGI. Trimming pared 10 bases from V and 9 bases from J, leaving 19 bases between. The CDR3 DNA reads TGTGCCACCCGGTTAGGGGTATTTGGTGAGCAGTTCTTC. Amino acids: CATRLGVFGEQFF.

The rearrangement joins TRBV18 to TRBJ1-1; tentative D call: TRBD1 (6 bases). Germline loops: CDR1 KGHSH, CDR2 LQKENI. The CDR3 runs 15 residues. Trimming removed 3 bases from V and 6 bases from J, with 17 bases in between. CDR3 sequence (DNA): TGTGCCAGCTCACCTGACACTCCCTGGACAGCTGAAGCTTTCTTT. This encodes CASSPDTPWTAEAFF.

This clone has only a few counts. The genes are TRBV9 and TRBJ2-3; TRBD1 matches 8 bases. The CDR3 length is 16 residues. From germline, CDR1 is SGDLS and CDR2 YYNGEE. V dropped 3 bases and J dropped 7; count of bases not matched to a gene: 13. The CDR3 DNA sequence: TGTGCCAGCAGCGCCGAGGGGACAGGTAGTAGGAATACGCAGTATTTT. Its translation: CASSAEGTGSRNTQYF.

This clone was recorded a few times. V is TRBV7-3 and J is TRBJ2-1; 7 positions match TRBD2. Germline V gene sequence: CDR1 SGHTA, CDR2 FQGTGA. Unmatched junction bases numbered 11, after V lost 5 bases and J lost 7 bases. CDR3 length equals 15 residues. CDR3 amino acids: CASSPGIAGGNEQFF. CDR3 DNA sequence: TGTGCCAGCAGCCCAGGCATAGCGGGCGGTAATGAGCAGTTCTTC.

The V call is TRBV7-2, the J call TRBJ2-1; D perhaps matches TRBD1 (5 bases). The V gene lost 5 bases and the J gene lost 4 bases, with 9 bases spanning the gap. Germline CDR1 is SGHTA and CDR2 is FQGNSA. CDR3 length: 13 residues. The chain's CDR3 is CASSPGKYNEQFF. The CDR3 DNA is TGTGCCAGCAGCCCAGGGAAGTACAATGAGCAGTTCTTC.

V usage is TRBV6-1 and J usage is TRBJ2-5; tentatively, D is TRBD1 (5 bases). Per the germline V gene, CDR1 is MNHNS and CDR2 is SASEGT. V was shortened by 3 bases and J by 6 bases, with 11 bases between the two germline ends. The CDR3 contains 13 residues. The CDR3 protein is CASSEGQVKTQYF. The CDR3 bases are TGTGCCAGCAGTGAGGGGCAGGTGAAGACCCAGTACTTC.

This chain links TRBV9 with TRBJ1-1; D is undetermined. Germline assignment: CDR1 SGDLS and CDR2 YYNGEE. Trimming stripped 3 bases from V and 2 bases from J, with 8 bases between. CDR3 length: 13 residues. The chain's CDR3 is CASSEGVNTEAFF. CDR3 bases: TGTGCCAGCAGCGAAGGAGTAAACACTGAAGCTTTCTTT.